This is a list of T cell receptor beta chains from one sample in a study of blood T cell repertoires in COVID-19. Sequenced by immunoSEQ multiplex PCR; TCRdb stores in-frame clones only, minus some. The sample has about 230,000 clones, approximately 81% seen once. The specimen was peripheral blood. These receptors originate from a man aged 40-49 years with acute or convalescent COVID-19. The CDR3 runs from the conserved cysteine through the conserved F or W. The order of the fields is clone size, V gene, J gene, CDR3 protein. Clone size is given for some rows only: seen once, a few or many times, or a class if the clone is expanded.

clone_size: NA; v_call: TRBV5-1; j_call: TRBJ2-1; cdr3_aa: CASSYGTGGGNEQFF
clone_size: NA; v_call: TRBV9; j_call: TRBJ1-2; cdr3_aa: CASSVDGSYGYTF
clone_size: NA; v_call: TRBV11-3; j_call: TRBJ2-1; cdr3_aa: CASSFGGSYNEQFF
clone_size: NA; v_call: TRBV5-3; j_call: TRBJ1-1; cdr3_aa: CARSSLRPGGNGCTEAFF
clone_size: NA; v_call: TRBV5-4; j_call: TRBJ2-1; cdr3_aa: CASSLDPGDEQFF
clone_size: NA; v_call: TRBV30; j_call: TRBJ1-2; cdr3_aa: CAWSVWGQGASNYGYTF
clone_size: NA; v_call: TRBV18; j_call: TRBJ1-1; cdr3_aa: CASSPAGGGTEAFF
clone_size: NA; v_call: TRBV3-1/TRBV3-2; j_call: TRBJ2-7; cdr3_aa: CASSSSSYEQYF
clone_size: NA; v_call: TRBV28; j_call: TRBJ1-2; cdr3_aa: CASSKQIYGYTF
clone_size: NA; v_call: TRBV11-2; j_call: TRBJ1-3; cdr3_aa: CASRRLGVFGNTIYF
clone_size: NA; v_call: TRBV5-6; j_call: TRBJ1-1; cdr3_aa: CASSWPGTAEAFF
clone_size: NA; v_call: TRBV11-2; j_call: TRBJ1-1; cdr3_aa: CASSLGPTGAGGEAFF
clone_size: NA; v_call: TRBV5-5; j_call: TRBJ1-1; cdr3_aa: CASTFGTGATNTEAFF
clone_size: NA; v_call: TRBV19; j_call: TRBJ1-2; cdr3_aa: CASNPARGWNGYTF
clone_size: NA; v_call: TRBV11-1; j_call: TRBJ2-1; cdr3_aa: CASSLEGTSHHEQFF
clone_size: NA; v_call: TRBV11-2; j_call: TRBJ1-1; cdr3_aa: CATSPGQGITEAFF
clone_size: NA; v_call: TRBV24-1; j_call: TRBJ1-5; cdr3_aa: CATSDNSQGAGQPQHF
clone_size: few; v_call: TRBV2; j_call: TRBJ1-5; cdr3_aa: CASSDRGGEQNNQPQHF
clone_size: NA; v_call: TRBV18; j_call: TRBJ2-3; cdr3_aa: CASSVDSSTDTQYF
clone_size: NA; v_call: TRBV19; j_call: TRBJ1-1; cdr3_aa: CASSATTGKDTEAFF
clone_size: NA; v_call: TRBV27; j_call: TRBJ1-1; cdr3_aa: CASGTPGYGTEAFF
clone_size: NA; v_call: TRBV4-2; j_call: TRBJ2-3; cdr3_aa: CASSQDPTGSADTQYF
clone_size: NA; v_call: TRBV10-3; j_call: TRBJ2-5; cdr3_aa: CAISPGQTFQETQYF
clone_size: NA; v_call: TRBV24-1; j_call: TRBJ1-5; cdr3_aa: CATSDARDHNQPQHF
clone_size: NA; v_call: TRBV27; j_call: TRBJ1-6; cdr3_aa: CASSLDGGATGSPLHF
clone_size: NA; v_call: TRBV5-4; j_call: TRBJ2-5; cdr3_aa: CASSRTAEETQYF
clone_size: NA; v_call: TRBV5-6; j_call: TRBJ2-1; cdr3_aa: CASSLEGLLYNEQFF
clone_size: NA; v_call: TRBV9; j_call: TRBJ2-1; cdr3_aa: CASSVQGLATYNEQFF
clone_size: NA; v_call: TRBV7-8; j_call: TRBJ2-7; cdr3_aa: CASSVNYEQYF
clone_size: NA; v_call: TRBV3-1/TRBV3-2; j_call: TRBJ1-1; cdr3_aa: CASSQVAAMNTEAFF
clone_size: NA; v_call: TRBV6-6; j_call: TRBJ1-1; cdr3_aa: CASDIPGGENTEAFF
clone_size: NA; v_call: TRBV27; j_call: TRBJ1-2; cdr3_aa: CASSPRRGSSYGYTF
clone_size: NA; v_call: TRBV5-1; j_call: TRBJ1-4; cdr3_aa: CASAPSGQLNEKLFF
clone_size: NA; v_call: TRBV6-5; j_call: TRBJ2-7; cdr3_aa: CASSPGGLRLYEQYF
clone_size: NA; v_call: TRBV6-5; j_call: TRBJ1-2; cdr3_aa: CASNTQGSANYGYTF
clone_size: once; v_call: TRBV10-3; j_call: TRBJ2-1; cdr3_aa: CAISGLGLAGGREQFF
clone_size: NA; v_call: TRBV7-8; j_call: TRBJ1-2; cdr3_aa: CASSQQGLYGYTF